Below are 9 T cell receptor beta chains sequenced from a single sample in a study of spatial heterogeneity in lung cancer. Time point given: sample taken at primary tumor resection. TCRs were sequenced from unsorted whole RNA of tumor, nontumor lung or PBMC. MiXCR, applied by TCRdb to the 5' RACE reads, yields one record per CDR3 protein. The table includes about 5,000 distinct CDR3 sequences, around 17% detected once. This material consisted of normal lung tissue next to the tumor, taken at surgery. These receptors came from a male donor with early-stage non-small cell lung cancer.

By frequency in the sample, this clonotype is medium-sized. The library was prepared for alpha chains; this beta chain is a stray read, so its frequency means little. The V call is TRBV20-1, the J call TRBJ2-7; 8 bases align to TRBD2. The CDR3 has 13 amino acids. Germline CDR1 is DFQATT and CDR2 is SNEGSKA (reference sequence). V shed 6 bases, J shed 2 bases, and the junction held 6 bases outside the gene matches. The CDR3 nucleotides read TGCAGTGCCCTACTAGCGGAACCCTACGAGCAGTACTTC. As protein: CSALLAEPYEQYF.

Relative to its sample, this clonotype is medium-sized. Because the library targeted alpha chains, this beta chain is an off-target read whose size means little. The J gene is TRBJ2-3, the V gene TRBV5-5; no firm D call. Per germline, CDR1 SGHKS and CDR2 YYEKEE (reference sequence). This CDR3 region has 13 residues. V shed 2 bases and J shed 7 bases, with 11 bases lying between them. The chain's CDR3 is CASSFSPTHTQYF. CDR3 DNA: TGTGCCAGCAGCTTTTCCCCGACCCATACGCAGTATTTT.

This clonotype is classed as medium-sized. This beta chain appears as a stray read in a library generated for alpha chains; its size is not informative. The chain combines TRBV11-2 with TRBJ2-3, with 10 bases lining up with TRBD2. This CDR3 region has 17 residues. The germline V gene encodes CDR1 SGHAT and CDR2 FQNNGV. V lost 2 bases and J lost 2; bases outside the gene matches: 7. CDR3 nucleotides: TGTGCCAGCAGCTTACTTGCTAGCGGGGGAAACACAGATACGCAGTATTTT. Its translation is CASSLLASGGNTDTQYF.

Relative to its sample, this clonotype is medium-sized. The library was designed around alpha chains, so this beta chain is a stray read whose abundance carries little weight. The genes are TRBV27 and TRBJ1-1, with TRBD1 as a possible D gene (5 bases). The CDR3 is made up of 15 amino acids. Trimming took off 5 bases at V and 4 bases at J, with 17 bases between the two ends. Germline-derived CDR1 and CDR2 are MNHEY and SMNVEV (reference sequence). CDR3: CASSPFSGGSTEAFF. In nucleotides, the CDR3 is TGTGCCAGCAGTCCTTTTAGTGGGGGAAGCACTGAAGCTTTCTTT.

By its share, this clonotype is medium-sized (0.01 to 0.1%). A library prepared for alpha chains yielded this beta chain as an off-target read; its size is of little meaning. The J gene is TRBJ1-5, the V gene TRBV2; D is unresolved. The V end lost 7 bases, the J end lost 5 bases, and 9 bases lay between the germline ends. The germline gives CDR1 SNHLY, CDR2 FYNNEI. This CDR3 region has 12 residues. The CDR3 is CASTSGYQPQHF. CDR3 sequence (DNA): TGTGCCAGCACTTCTGGGTATCAGCCCCAGCATTTT. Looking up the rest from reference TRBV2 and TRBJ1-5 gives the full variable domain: EPEVTQTPSHQVTQMGQEVILRCVPISNHLYFYWYRQILGQKVEFLVSFYNNEISEKSEIFDDQFSVERPDGSNFTLKIRSTKLEDSAMYFCASTSGYQPQHFGDGTRLSIL.

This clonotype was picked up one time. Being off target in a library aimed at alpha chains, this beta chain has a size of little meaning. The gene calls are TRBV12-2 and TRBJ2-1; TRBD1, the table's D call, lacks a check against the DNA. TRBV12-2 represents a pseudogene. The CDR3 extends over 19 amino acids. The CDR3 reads CASRPPPGTPTNSYNEQFF. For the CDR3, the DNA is TGTGCAAGTCGCCCCCCCCCCGGGACACCAACCAACTCCTACAATGAGCAGTTCTTC.

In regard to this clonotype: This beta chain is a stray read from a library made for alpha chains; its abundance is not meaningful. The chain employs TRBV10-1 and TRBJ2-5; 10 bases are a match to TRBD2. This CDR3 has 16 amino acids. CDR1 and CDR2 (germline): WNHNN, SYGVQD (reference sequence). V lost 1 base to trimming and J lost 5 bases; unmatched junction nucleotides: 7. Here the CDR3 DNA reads TGCGCCAGCAGTGAGTTGGCTAGCGGGGGTTCGGAGACCCAGTACTTC. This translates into CASSELASGGSETQYF.

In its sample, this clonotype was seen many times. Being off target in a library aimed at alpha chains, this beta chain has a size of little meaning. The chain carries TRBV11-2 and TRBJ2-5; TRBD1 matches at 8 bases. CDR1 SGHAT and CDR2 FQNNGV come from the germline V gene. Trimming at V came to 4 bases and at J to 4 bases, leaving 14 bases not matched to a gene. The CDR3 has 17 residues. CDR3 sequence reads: CASSSGQGGRVGETQYF. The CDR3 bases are TGTGCCAGCAGCTCAGGACAGGGAGGAAGGGTCGGAGAGACCCAGTACTTC.

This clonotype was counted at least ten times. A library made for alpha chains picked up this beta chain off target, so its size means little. CDR3 nucleotide sequence: TGTGCCATGCGGTGGGGGGAGCCCCAGCATTTT. Amino acids: CAMRWGEPQHF. The chain employs TRBV27 and TRBJ1-5; possible D gene TRBD1, 5 bases. The CDR3 has 11 amino acids. Per the germline V gene, CDR1 is MNHEY and CDR2 is SMNVEV (reference sequence). Trimming removed 10 bases from V and 8 bases from J, with 12 bases in between.